This TCR beta chain was recorded in a study of cytomegalovirus exposure and HLA in healthy donors. Study at large: Counted in an early data release were about 85 million unique TCRs from HLA-typed donors. Whole-study findings and limits: Immune exposure was documented only through CMV serostatus. With high specificity and sensitivity, the classifier reportedly diagnosed cytomegalovirus status. The study designated 150 to 200 TCR beta chains cytomegalovirus-associated.

V lost 8 bases, J lost 6 bases, and 5 bases stayed unmatched. The CDR3 has 12 amino acids. Germline-derived CDR1 and CDR2 are SNHLY and FYNNEI. Concerning this clone itself: No antigen is known for it.

The PCR employed 60 Vbeta primers together with 13 Jbeta primers. Data came from immunoSEQ multiplex PCR; TCRdb stores just in-frame clones and leaves some out. The sample records about 69,000 clones, around 70% being singletons. The clonotype was recovered from a male donor in good health and CMV-seropositive. The sample was PBMCs. The chain joins TRBV2 to TRBJ1-2, with TRBD1 matching over 8 bases. The CDR3 DNA follows: TGTGCCAGCGCTGGACAGGGCCATGGCTACACCTTC. It is translated as CASAGQGHGYTF. The variable domain in full, completed from reference TRBV2 and TRBJ1-2, reads EPEVTQTPSHQVTQMGQEVILRCVPISNHLYFYWYRQILGQKVEFLVSFYNNEISEKSEIFDDQFSVERPDGSNFTLKIRSTKLEDSAMYFCASAGQGHGYTFGSGTRLTVV.